The present T cell receptor beta chain was sequenced within a study of blood T cells in healthy people across ages (dated by TCRdb to about 2015). Describing the broader study: Template switching captured roughly one uniquely barcoded TCR beta cDNA molecule per two T cells in model experiments. The study measured age-related changes in TCR beta repertoire diversity using deep sequencing normalized with unique cDNA molecular identifiers. The donors were divided into four age groups: young (average about 16 years), middle-aged (around 41), aged (about 62) and long-lived (roughly 86). To avoid experimental bias, donors of different ages were randomly spread across the sequencing lanes. Using the same blood draw, the study looked at two additional independent replicas of 1 million unique cDNA reads for two donors, one aged 18 to 30 and the other aged 80 or older. Here is what the overall study found, with its caveats: Observed TCR beta diversity per million T cells fell roughly linearly with age, and a significant reduction was already apparent by age about 43. Because donor CMV infection status was unknown, age-related changes in expanded clonotypes were potentially confounded. A strong correlation was found between observed TCR beta diversity and the percentage of naive T cells measured by flow cytometry. Bulk unsorted PBMC profiling prevented conclusive comparison of naive and antigen-experienced compartments. Compared with the aged group, more naive CD4+ T cells, fewer expanded clones and increased TCR diversity were shown by the long-lived group, suggesting age selection. Estimates of total diversity based on one million sequenced T cells were regarded as lower bounds and as underestimates.

The CDR3 holds 15 amino acids from the cysteine to the phenylalanine. Only CDR3 DNA is held: 45 bases, read in frame from base 1. Clipping removes 5 bases from V and 2 bases from J, with 9 as the unmatched junction base count. From a lookup of the germline V gene, CDR1 and CDR2 are MDHEN and SYDVKM. The donors were under 40 Caucasian individuals from Russia, aged roughly 6 to 95 years, who were systemically healthy. Each donor gave around 9.5 milliliters of peripheral blood, collected into EDTA-treated Vacutainer tubes. Ficoll-Paque density-gradient centrifugation was used to isolate PBMCs, with at least 7 million per sample. Total RNA was extracted from PBMCs with Trizol reagent, with at least 5.5 micrograms obtained per sample. The percentages of naive CD45RAhigh/CD27high T cells were determined by flow cytometry on a PBMC aliquot from every donor. Libraries came from 5' RACE. Sequenced on an Illumina HiSeq 2500. A second 7 to 11 cycle PCR used a sample-barcoded 5' primer and a J-beta primer mix. A template-switch 5' adaptor carrying 12 random nucleotides introduced a unique molecular identifier onto each TCR beta cDNA molecule. Each sample yielded at least 3 million CDR3-containing paired-end reads. All of the RNA was converted into first-strand cDNA using the Mint cDNA synthesis kit, with a TRBC-specific oligonucleotide serving as the primer. Following uracil-DNA glycosylase treatment, a first 18-cycle PCR with universal primers M1SS and BC2_uni_R was performed on all cDNA. From the authors' description of their analysis: Normalization of each sample was performed by random selection of 1 million high-quality reads, each carrying a distinct molecular identifier. Reads sharing molecular identifiers were discarded rather than binned into consensus sequences. MiTCR, run with a Q25 quality threshold and the strictest error-elimination algorithm, handled CDR3 identification, clonotype clustering and error correction. A nonparametric unseen species model with Euler transformation was used to estimate lower-bound total TCR beta diversity. TCRdb applied fastp at Q25 and MiXCR to the public reads, then kept only in-frame beta chains. Under each unique CDR3 protein, matching rows form one entry showing the most common genes and DNA. Here the V and J calls rest on TCRdb's processing, not on the authors' analysis. Recorded for this sample are around 900,000 distinct CDR3 sequences; around 30% of them occurred a single time. Roughly a sixth of the sample goes to the ten largest clones.

As concerns this clonotype: Its antigen is not yet known. No base quality information exists; no much larger clone differs at one position.

Sequences were obtained from blood. The rearranged segments are TRBV28 and TRBJ2-7; TRBD1 fits 7 bases in the junction. The sequence was collected from a woman at least 80 years old in good health. The CDR3 sequence is CASSPQQGLTYEQYF. The nucleotide sequence is TGTGCCAGCAGTCCCCAACAGGGGCTTACCTACGAGCAGTACTTC.